This T cell receptor beta chain was obtained from a study of T cell responses to AZD1222 COVID-19 vaccine. Study details: Researchers grouped second doses given at about 4 or about 12 weeks into one pool. Study-level results: Two AZD1222 doses significantly raised spike-specific TCR breadth and depth over controls. Reportedly, close to half of spike-specific TCRs are directed against unmutated variant regions. Females outnumbered males among donors, who were mostly white British; clonal diversity was possibly underestimated.

With regard to this clone: Antigen unknown.

Using immunoSEQ multiplex PCR, the repertoire was profiled, and TCRdb retains in-frame clones only, with some absent. The table records 130,000 or so clones, 86% of them present only once. V shed 2 bases and J shed 5 bases, with 8 bases lying between them. CDR1 SGHDT and CDR2 YYEEEE come from the germline V gene. This CDR3 region has 12 residues. This receptor was identified in an adult in good health. The chain couples TRBV5-6 to TRBJ2-7; D tentatively reads TRBD1 or TRBD2 (5 bases each). The starting material was peripheral blood, obtained on day 0 of AZD1222 vaccination. CDR3 nucleotide sequence: TGTGCCAGCAGCTTCGGGACGAACGAGCAGTACTTC. Amino acid sequence: CASSFGTNEQYF.